Each of the 13 T cell receptor beta chains below was sequenced from the same sample in a study of T cell responses to AZD1222 COVID-19 vaccine. Method: immunoSEQ multiplex PCR; TCRdb's copy keeps in-frame clones and lacks some. The table lists about 150,000 clones, approximately 90% of them singletons. The input for sequencing was peripheral blood, taken on day 0 of AZD1222 vaccination. These receptor sequences come from an adult in good health.

The chain combines TRBV7-6 with TRBJ2-7; 7 bases match TRBD1. The CDR3 consists of 14 residues. Trimming at V came to 3 bases and at J to 5 bases, leaving 7 bases not matched to a gene. Germline CDR1 reads SGHVS; CDR2 reads FNYEAQ. The CDR3 loop reads CASSFPPGGHEQYF. The CDR3 bases are TGTGCCAGCAGCTTTCCTCCAGGGGGACACGAGCAGTACTTC.

This clone occurred once. The CDR3 region is CATSLRYRAMNTEAFF. CDR3 coding DNA: TGTGCCACCAGCTTGCGGTATAGGGCAATGAACACTGAAGCTTTCTTT. The V and J genes are TRBV24-1 and TRBJ1-1; D unclear. V lost 7 bases, J lost 0 bases, and 17 bases lay in between. This CDR3 spans 16 amino acids. Per germline, CDR1 KGHDR and CDR2 SFDVKD.

The CDR3 coding sequence is TGTGCCAGCCGTCGGCTAGCGGGAGAGTCGGACACCGGGGAGCTGTTTTTT. This encodes CASRRLAGESDTGELFF. The chain is built from TRBV28 and TRBJ2-2; 10 bases line up with TRBD2. Germline V gene lookup returns CDR1 MDHEN and CDR2 SYDVKM. V shed 8 bases, J shed 3 bases, and the junction held 12 bases outside the gene matches. This CDR3 is 17 amino acids long.

The V gene is TRBV2, the J gene TRBJ1-2; D is unclear. Trimming shortened V by 3 bases and J by 1 base, and 6 bases separated the two germline ends. The CDR3 is 13 residues long. Germline CDR1 and CDR2: SNHLY and FYNNEI. CDR3 region: CASSDNRNYGYTF. The CDR3 bases are TGTGCCAGCAGTGACAATCGTAACTATGGCTACACCTTC.

CDR3 DNA: TGTGCCAGCCTTCGAGAAGTAAGGGGGGACAATGAGCAGTTCTTC. This encodes CASLREVRGDNEQFF. The rearrangement joins TRBV28 to TRBJ2-1; D possibly matches TRBD1 or TRBD2 (6 bases each). The CDR3 runs to 15 residues. Germline CDR1 reads MDHEN; CDR2 reads SYDVKM. V shed 8 bases and J shed 5 bases, with 19 bases lying between them. Together with reference TRBV28 and TRBJ2-1, the CDR3 gives the full variable domain: DVKVTQSSRYLVKRTGEKVFLECVQDMDHENMFWYRQDPGLGLRLIYFSYDVKMKEKGDIPEGYSVSREKKERFSLILESASTNQTSMYLCASLREVRGDNEQFFGPGTRLTVL.

The DNA of the CDR3 is TGTGCCAGCAGTAGGACAGCAAATGAAAAACTGTTTTTT. This encodes CASSRTANEKLFF. This sequence joins TRBV28 and TRBJ1-4; D is possibly TRBD1 (6 bases). Trimming shortened V by 5 bases and J by 5 bases, and 9 bases separated the two germline ends. The CDR3 totals 13 residues. The germline gives CDR1 MDHEN, CDR2 SYDVKM.

The chain couples TRBV30 to TRBJ2-1; perhaps TRBD1 as D (5 bases). Between the trimmed V and J ends, which lost 3 bases and 6 bases, there was a span of 21 bases. Germline CDR1 reads GTSNPN; CDR2 reads SVGIG (reference sequence). This CDR3 comprises 16 residues. The CDR3 DNA follows: TGTGCCTGGAGCAACCTAAGGCCCCTAAGGGGCAATGAGCAGTTCTTC. Amino acids: CAWSNLRPLRGNEQFF.

The rearrangement uses TRBV5-4 and TRBJ2-7; 8 nucleotides agree with TRBD1. There are 16 residues in the CDR3. CDR1 is SGHNT, CDR2 YYREEE, per germline (reference sequence). V was clipped by 3 bases and J by 4 bases; unmatched bases: 12. The CDR3: CASSSVRRDRRYEQYF. The CDR3, as DNA: TGTGCCAGCAGCTCGGTACGGAGGGACAGGAGATACGAGCAGTACTTC.

In this sample, this clone turned up a few times. The chain couples TRBV7-2 to TRBJ2-5; 9 bases are a match to TRBD2. This CDR3 spans 16 amino acids. The trim removed 1 base at V and 2 bases at J, leaving 5 bases unmatched. CDR1 is SGHTA, CDR2 FQGNSA, per germline. CDR3 region: CASSLGSLAGQETQYF. The CDR3 DNA is TGTGCCAGCAGCTTAGGATCTCTAGCGGGACAAGAGACCCAGTACTTC.

The chain recombines TRBV20-1 with TRBJ1-1; maybe TRBD1 (5 bases). There are 11 residues in the CDR3. Germline V gives CDR1 DFQATT, CDR2 SNEGSKA (reference sequence). V lost 4 bases, J lost 7 bases, and 10 bases lay in between. For the CDR3, the DNA is TGCAGTGCTACCAGGGACCGTGAAGCTTTCTTT. It codes for CSATRDREAFF.

This clone was counted only a few times. This chain uses TRBV6-2 or TRBV6-3 with TRBJ1-5; D not resolved. The CDR3 spans 14 residues. Germline lookup yields CDR1 MNHEY and CDR2 SVGEGT. V lost 6 bases and J lost 6, with 15 bases in between. CDR3 region: CASSDLAFSQPQHF. CDR3 in DNA: TGTGCCAGCAGCGACTTGGCGTTCTCTCAGCCCCAGCATTTT.

The chain couples TRBV7-9 to TRBJ2-3; no clear D gene. Trimming removed 2 bases at V and 5 bases at J, with 11 bases between. CDR3 length equals 14 residues. Germline lookup yields CDR1 SEHNR and CDR2 FQNEAQ (reference sequence). The CDR3 DNA sequence: TGTGCCAGCAGCTTAAGGCCCCCGGGAGATACGCAGTATTTT. Protein: CASSLRPPGDTQYF.

This clone showed up just once. The chain recombines TRBV19 with TRBJ2-1, with 12 bases fitting TRBD2. Per germline, CDR1 LNHDA and CDR2 SQIVND (reference sequence). The junction had 4 bases not matched to a gene; V was cut back by 6 bases and J by 4 bases. CDR3 length: 15 amino acids. The CDR3 coding sequence is TGTGCCAGTAGCGCAACTAGCGGGAGGTACAATGAGCAGTTCTTC. Translated: CASSATSGRYNEQFF.